The entry below describes one TCR beta chain. As yet, its antigen is unknown. Healthy Caucasian individuals from Russia aged about 6 to 100 were enrolled as donors. The sample belongs to a study of blood T cells in healthy people across ages. Then a second PCR, running about 6 to 12 cycles, was carried out with a sample-barcoded 5' primer and a J-beta primer mix. Template switching added a 12-random-nucleotide identifier to every cDNA molecule. TCRdb re-called the 5' RACE reads through MiXCR, storing one row per CDR3 protein. The sample records fewer than 2 million distinct CDR3 sequences, approximately 39% being singletons. General study results and limits: Naive CD4+ cells and diversity were both higher in long-lived donors than in aged donors.

V was trimmed by 8 bases and J by 2 bases, leaving 9 bases between them. This CDR3 is built from 12 residues. Germline CDR1 SNHLY, CDR2 FYNNEI. The specimen was blood. The TCR sequence derives from a human donor in good health. The genes are TRBV2 and TRBJ1-1, with D hard to call. Here the CDR3 reads CASLTDNTEAFF. The DNA for the CDR3 is TGTGCCAGCCTAACGGATAACACTGAAGCTTTCTTT.